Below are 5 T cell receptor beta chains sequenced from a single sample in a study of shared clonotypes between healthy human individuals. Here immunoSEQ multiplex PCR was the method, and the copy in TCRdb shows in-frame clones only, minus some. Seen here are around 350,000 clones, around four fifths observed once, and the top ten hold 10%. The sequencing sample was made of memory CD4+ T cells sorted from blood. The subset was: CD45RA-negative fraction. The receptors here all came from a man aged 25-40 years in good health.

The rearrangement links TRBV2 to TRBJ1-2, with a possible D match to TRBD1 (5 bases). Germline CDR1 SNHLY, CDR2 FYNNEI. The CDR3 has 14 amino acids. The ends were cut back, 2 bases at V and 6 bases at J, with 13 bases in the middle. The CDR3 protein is CASSERVRVDGYTF. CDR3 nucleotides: TGTGCCAGCAGTGAACGTGTCAGGGTGGATGGCTACACCTTC.

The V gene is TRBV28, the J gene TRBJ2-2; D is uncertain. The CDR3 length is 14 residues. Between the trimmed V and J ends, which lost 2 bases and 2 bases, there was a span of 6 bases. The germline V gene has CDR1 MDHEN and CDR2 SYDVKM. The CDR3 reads CASSLTGNTGELFF. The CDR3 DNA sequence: TGTGCCAGCAGTTTAACGGGTAACACCGGGGAGCTGTTTTTT.

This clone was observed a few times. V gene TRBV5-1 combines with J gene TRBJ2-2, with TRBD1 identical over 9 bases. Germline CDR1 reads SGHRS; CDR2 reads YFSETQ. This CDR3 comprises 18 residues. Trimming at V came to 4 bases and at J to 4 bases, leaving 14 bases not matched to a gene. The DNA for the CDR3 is TGCGCCAGCAGCGTGACACCCCCGGGACAGGGTTTCACCGGGGAGCTGTTTTTT. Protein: CASSVTPPGQGFTGELFF.

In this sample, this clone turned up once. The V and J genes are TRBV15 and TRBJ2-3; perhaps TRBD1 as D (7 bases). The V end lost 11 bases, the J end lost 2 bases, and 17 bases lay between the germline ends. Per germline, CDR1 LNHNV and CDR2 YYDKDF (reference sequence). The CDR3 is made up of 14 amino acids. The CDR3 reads CAASQGGDTDTQYF. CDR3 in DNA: TGTGCCGCGAGCCAGGGGGGAGACACAGATACGCAGTATTTT. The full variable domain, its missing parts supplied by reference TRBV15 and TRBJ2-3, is DAMVIQNPRYQVTQFGKPVTLSCSQTLNHNVMYWYQQKSSQAPKLLFHYYDKDFNNEADTPDNFQSRRPNTSFCFLDIRSPGLGDTAMYLCAASQGGDTDTQYFGPGTRLTVL.

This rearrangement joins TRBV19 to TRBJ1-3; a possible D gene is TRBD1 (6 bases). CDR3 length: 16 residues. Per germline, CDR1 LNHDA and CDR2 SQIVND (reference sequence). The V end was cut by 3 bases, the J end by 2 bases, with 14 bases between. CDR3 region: CASSIGGADTGNTIYF. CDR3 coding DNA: TGTGCCAGTAGTATCGGGGGGGCAGATACTGGAAACACCATATATTTT.